Presented here are 18 T cell receptor beta chains from one specimen sequenced in a study of neurological immune-mediated disorders. TCRdb re-derived calls from the 5' RACE reads in MiXCR, one entry per CDR3 protein. The table has about 87,000 distinct CDR3 sequences, under 4.5% seen once; the top ten hold under 3.5%. Sequenced input: PBMCs. The receptors originated from a woman aged 45-65 years with multiple sclerosis.

At least ten counts were recorded for this clonotype. V usage is TRBV7-2 and J usage is TRBJ1-6; possibly TRBD1 for D (6 bases). With 1 base removed from V and 7 bases from J, the gap between germline ends came to 11 bases. In germline, CDR1 is SGHTA, CDR2 FQGNSA. The CDR3 has 15 residues. CDR3: CASSLVQGRNSPLHF. In DNA form, the CDR3 reads TGTGCCAGCAGCTTAGTTCAGGGGAGAAATTCACCCCTCCACTTT.

This clonotype was found many times. The V gene is TRBV7-9, the J gene TRBJ2-1; 13 bases map to TRBD2. V trimming: 4 bases; J trimming: 4 bases; junction bases outside the gene matches: 22. CDR1 SEHNR and CDR2 FQNEAQ come from the germline V gene (reference sequence). The CDR3 length is 22 residues. The CDR3: CASSSTRGPGLAGPEGYNEQFF. CDR3 bases: TGTGCCAGCAGCTCGACGAGGGGTCCGGGACTAGCGGGACCCGAGGGGTACAATGAGCAGTTCTTC.

In its sample, this clonotype was seen many times. This chain joins TRBV3-1 and TRBJ2-7; a weak D match, TRBD2 (6 bases). Trimming removed 0 bases from V and 4 bases from J, with 13 bases in between. CDR1 is LGHDT and CDR2 is YNNKEL in the germline V gene (reference sequence). The CDR3 is made up of 15 amino acids. CDR3 in amino acids: CASSQESMRGYEQYF. The CDR3 DNA is TGTGCCAGCAGCCAAGAGTCTATGCGGGGTTACGAGCAGTACTTC.

V and J are TRBV20-1 and TRBJ2-1, with 8 bases matching TRBD2. J lost 9 bases, V lost 6 bases, and 10 bases had no gene match. In germline, CDR1 is DFQATT, CDR2 SNEGSKA (reference sequence). This CDR3 comprises 13 residues. The CDR3 loop reads CSAVGSGDFEQFF. CDR3 DNA sequence: TGCAGTGCCGTGGGTAGCGGGGACTTTGAGCAGTTCTTC.

This clonotype was counted only a few times. The rearrangement uses TRBV18 and TRBJ2-1; either TRBD1 or TRBD2 may fit D (6 bases each). This CDR3 has 15 amino acids. Looked up from germline, CDR1 is KGHSH and CDR2 is LQKENI. The V gene lost 2 bases and the J gene lost 2 bases, with 10 bases spanning the gap. The CDR3 region has the DNA TGTGCCAGCTCACCAGTCGGGGGCACCTACAATGAGCAGTTCTTC. Amino acids: CASSPVGGTYNEQFF.

This clonotype was counted at least ten times. The chain combines TRBV13 with TRBJ2-7; D is possibly TRBD1 or TRBD2 (5 bases each). CDR1 is PRHDT and CDR2 is FYEKMQ in the germline V gene (reference sequence). This CDR3 is built from 14 residues. V lost 5 bases to trimming and J lost 5 bases, with 16 bases between them. CDR3 protein: CASSGDAGGNEQYF. DNA of the CDR3: TGTGCCAGCAGCGGGGACGCCGGCGGTAACGAGCAGTACTTC.

This clonotype was picked up many times. This chain connects TRBV20-1 to TRBJ1-1, with TRBD1 matching 8 bases. The CDR3 has 13 amino acids. The V gene end was trimmed by 6 bases and the J gene end by 3 bases; junction bases not matched to a gene: 6. Germline V gene lookup returns CDR1 DFQATT and CDR2 SNEGSKA (reference sequence). CDR3 coding DNA: TGCAGTGCGTTACAGGGGGTGGACACTGAAGCTTTCTTT. Residues: CSALQGVDTEAFF.

Turning to this clonotype: A much bigger clone sits one base away, suggesting this may be a read error. The V gene is TRBV7-9, the J gene TRBJ2-3; D is undetermined. This CDR3 is 11 amino acids long. CDR1 is SEHNR, CDR2 FQNEAQ, per germline (reference sequence). The V end was cut by 5 bases, the J end by 7 bases, with 7 bases between. CDR3: CASSQGYTQYF. The CDR3 bases are TGTGCCAGCAGCCAAGGGTATACGCAGTATTTT.

This clonotype was seen ten or more times. V is TRBV5-1 and J is TRBJ2-1; TRBD2 aligns across 7 bases. This CDR3 has 16 residues. In germline, CDR1 is SGHRS, CDR2 YFSETQ. Trimming at V came to 3 bases and at J to 7 bases, leaving 13 bases not matched to a gene. The CDR3 sequence is CASSYTSASIRNEQFF. The CDR3 nucleotides are TGCGCCAGCAGCTATACTAGCGCCTCAATTAGGAATGAGCAGTTCTTC.

The rearrangement joins TRBV6-2 or TRBV6-3 to TRBJ1-5; D call uncertain. Germline CDR1 reads MNHEY; CDR2 reads SVGEGT. V lost 10 bases and J lost 4, with 11 bases in between. The CDR3 has 12 amino acids. The CDR3 region is CATSEANQPQHF. The CDR3 bases are TGTGCCACCTCAGAGGCAAATCAGCCCCAGCATTTT.

This clonotype has ten or more counts. The V gene is TRBV5-1, the J gene TRBJ1-2; possible D gene TRBD1, 6 bases. V gave up 1 base and J gave up 2 bases, with 21 bases separating them. There are 18 residues in the CDR3. Germline lookup yields CDR1 SGHRS and CDR2 YFSETQ. CDR3 loop: CASSLKPQQGPQNYGYTF. DNA for the CDR3: TGCGCCAGCAGCTTGAAACCCCAACAGGGCCCTCAGAACTATGGCTACACCTTC.

This clonotype has at least ten counts. The chain employs TRBV5-1 and TRBJ1-5; D unclear. This CDR3 comprises 13 residues. CDR1 is SGHRS, CDR2 YFSETQ, per germline. V was cut by 2 bases and J by 2 bases, with 5 bases left in between. CDR3 DNA: TGCGCCAGCAGCTTCGAAGGCAATCAGCCCCAGCATTTT. Translated: CASSFEGNQPQHF.

As for this clonotype: It may be a read error: a sequence one base away is much more abundant. The genes are TRBV20-1 and TRBJ1-2, with a tentative D call TRBD1 (5 bases). The V and J ends lost 7 bases and 4 bases respectively, with 16 bases between them. This CDR3 has 13 residues. CDR1 DFQATT and CDR2 SNEGSKA come from the germline V gene (reference sequence). The DNA for the CDR3 is TGCAGTGACTGCCTCCGGGACTCCTATGGCTACACCTTC. This codes for CSDCLRDSYGYTF.

As regards this clonotype: A much larger clone differs by one base, so this may be a read error. J is TRBJ2-5 and V is TRBV7-6; D is unresolved. CDR1 SGHVS and CDR2 FNYEAQ come from the germline V gene. V was clipped by 5 bases and J by 5 bases, with 3 bases between them. This CDR3 contains 10 residues. The CDR3 DNA sequence: TGTGCCAGCAGCGCTGAGACCCAGTACTTC. The encoded protein is CASSAETQYF.

This clonotype came up many times. The chain carries TRBV12-3 or TRBV12-4 and TRBJ2-7; D is possibly TRBD1 (6 bases). Between the trimmed V and J ends, which lost 3 bases and 2 bases, there was a span of 11 bases. The CDR3 contains 14 residues. This CDR3 is CASSFSQGTYEQYF. The CDR3 coding sequence is TGTGCCAGCAGTTTCTCACAGGGAACCTACGAGCAGTACTTC.

Ten or more counts support this clonotype. The CDR3 coding sequence is TGTGCCACCAGCAGACTGATTGGAGGGGGCCTCTCCTACGAGCAGTACTTC. It encodes CATSRLIGGGLSYEQYF. The gene calls are TRBV15 and TRBJ2-7; maybe TRBD1 (7 bases). The germline V gene has CDR1 LNHNV and CDR2 YYDKDF (reference sequence). The CDR3 totals 17 residues. V was trimmed by 2 bases and J by 0 bases, leaving 17 bases between them.

This clonotype was observed many times. The chain has TRBV12-3 or TRBV12-4 and TRBJ2-7, with 8 bases lining up with TRBD1. V was clipped by 0 bases and J by 5 bases; unmatched bases: 3. The length of the CDR3 is 14 residues. The CDR3 DNA is TGTGCCAGCAGTTTAGCGCGGACAGGGAACGAGCAGTACTTC. This translates into CASSLARTGNEQYF.

The rearrangement joins TRBV9 to TRBJ1-5, with D unresolved. V was cut by 0 bases and J by 1 base, with 8 bases left in between. The germline V gene has CDR1 SGDLS and CDR2 YYNGEE. The length of the CDR3 is 15 residues. CDR3 DNA: TGTGCCAGCAGCGTAGAGGGAGTAAGCAATCAGCCCCAGCATTTT. Protein sequence: CASSVEGVSNQPQHF.